Each of the 14 T cell receptor beta chains below was sequenced from the same sample in a study of CD8+CD57+ T cells in acquired aplastic anemia. The authors sequenced patients whose flow cytometry had shown CD8+CD57+ cell expansion. According to the study, genomic DNA was the template for TCR beta VDJ and CDR3 profiling. TCRdb re-called the reads through MiXCR, storing one row per CDR3 protein. Among some 160,000 distinct CDR3 sequences, about 45% were seen once, and the ten largest hold around 2.9%. The specimen was sorted CD4+, CD8+, or CD8+CD57+ T cells (not recorded which) from PBMCs. The receptors here all came from a human donor with aplastic anemia.

The rearrangement uses TRBV25-1 and TRBJ2-2, with D possibly matching TRBD1 (5 bases). The V end was cut by 7 bases, the J end by 4 bases, with 10 bases between. Germline CDR1 and CDR2: MGHDK and SYGVNS. The CDR3 is 13 residues long. CDR3 protein: CASTRVGTGELFF. The CDR3 bases are TGTGCCAGCACCAGGGTGGGCACCGGGGAGCTGTTTTTT.

The sample holds a few counts of this clonotype. The V and J genes are TRBV28 and TRBJ2-5, with D unclear. The CDR3 totals 15 residues. Germline-derived CDR1 and CDR2 are MDHEN and SYDVKM. V was pared by 2 bases and J by 4 bases, with 14 bases between. In DNA, the CDR3 is TGTGCCAGCAGTTTAGAGGCCCGAAGGGCAGAGACCCAGTACTTC. This sequence encodes CASSLEARRAETQYF.

This rearrangement joins TRBV19 to TRBJ1-2, with a weak D call TRBD1 (6 bases). V was pared by 6 bases and J by 2 bases, with 13 bases between. The CDR3 contains 14 residues. The V gene's germline CDR1 is LNHDA and CDR2 SQIVND (reference sequence). The CDR3 DNA sequence: TGTGCCAGTAGCACCATCCAGGGGAACTATGGCTACACCTTC. Translating gives CASSTIQGNYGYTF.

Notes on this clonotype: A much larger clonotype is one base distant, so this may be a read error. The J gene is TRBJ1-1, the V gene TRBV30, with 8 positions matching TRBD1. Germline V gives CDR1 GTSNPN, CDR2 SVGIG (reference sequence). V trimming: 4 bases; J trimming: 6 bases; junction bases outside the gene matches: 7. The CDR3 consists of 13 residues. The CDR3 coding sequence is TGTGCCTGGAACAGAGGACAGGGCGCTGAAGCTTTCTTT. The encoded protein is CAWNRGQGAEAFF. Full variable domain (outside the CDR3, taken from reference TRBV30 and TRBJ1-1): SQTIHQWPATLVQPVGSPLSLECTVEGTSNPNLYWYRQAAGRGLQLLFYSVGIGQISSEVPQNLSASRPQDRQFILSSKKLLLSDSGFYLCAWNRGQGAEAFFGQGTRLTVV.

This clonotype was counted ten times or more. V is TRBV5-1 and J is TRBJ2-1; weak D call: TRBD2 (5 bases). CDR1 is SGHRS, CDR2 YFSETQ, per germline. V was pared by 3 bases and J by 8 bases, with 18 bases between. The CDR3 has 15 residues. The CDR3 bases are TGCGCCAGCAGCTGGAGGCCGGGTAGGGCCGATGAGCAGTTCTTC. Translation gives CASSWRPGRADEQFF.

The rearrangement uses TRBV10-3 and TRBJ2-4; D might be TRBD1 (5 bases). The CDR3 runs 19 residues. Germline V gene lookup returns CDR1 ENHRY and CDR2 SYGVKD. The ends were cut back, 2 bases at V and 0 bases at J, with 20 bases in the middle. The CDR3 loop is CAISEQQGRDYLAKNIQYF. The CDR3 DNA sequence: TGTGCCATCAGTGAGCAGCAGGGCAGGGATTACCTAGCCAAAAACATTCAGTACTTC.

The gene calls are TRBV7-9 and TRBJ2-2, with D unclear. V lost 2 bases and J lost 6, with 7 bases in between. This CDR3 spans 13 amino acids. CDR1 and CDR2 (germline): SEHNR, FQNEAQ (reference sequence). For the CDR3, the DNA is TGTGCCAGCAGCTTAATACTACCCGGGGAGCTGTTTTTT. Translated: CASSLILPGELFF.

Comments on this clonotype: A much larger clone differs by one base, so this may be a read error. This rearrangement joins TRBV7-3 to TRBJ1-2; the D gene is possibly TRBD1 (5 bases). The CDR3 sequence is 14 residues long. Germline V gene data show CDR1 as SGHTA and CDR2 as FQGTGA. This CDR3 is CASSLTGGTYSYTF. The CDR3 DNA follows: TGTGCCAGCAGCTTAACGGGGGGAACCTATAGCTACACCTTC. Supplemented by reference TRBV7-3 and TRBJ1-2, the full variable domain reads GAGVSQTPSNKVTEKGKYVELRCDPISGHTALYWYRQSLGQGPEFLIYFQGTGAADDSGLPNDRFFAVRPEGSVSTLKIQRTERGDSAVYLCASSLTGGTYSYTFGSGTRLTVV.

This clonotype was seen repeatedly, ten times or more. This rearrangement joins TRBV7-3 to TRBJ2-2, with TRBD1 matching 12 bases. The CDR3 length is 17 residues. Looked up from germline, CDR1 is SGHTA and CDR2 is FQGTGA. The V and J ends lost 5 bases and 2 bases, in that order; junction bases with no gene match: 6. In nucleotides, the CDR3 is TGTGCCAGCAGCCCGCGGGGACAGGGGGCAAACACCGGGGAGCTGTTTTTT. This codes for CASSPRGQGANTGELFF.

This clonotype has ten or more counts. The V and J genes are TRBV19 and TRBJ2-7; TRBD1 matches at 8 bases. Germline V CDR1 and CDR2: LNHDA, SQIVND (reference sequence). The CDR3 spans 15 residues. J lost 3 bases, V lost 5 bases, and 9 bases had no gene match. The CDR3 DNA follows: TGTGCCAGTAGTTTATCCGGGACAGGAATCTACGAGCAGTACTTC. As protein: CASSLSGTGIYEQYF.

This clonotype was detected ten times or more. The chain is built from TRBV7-2 and TRBJ2-7; 10 bases are a match to TRBD2. V lost 5 bases to trimming and J lost 4 bases; unmatched junction nucleotides: 8. The CDR3 spans 15 residues. CDR1 is SGHTA and CDR2 is FQGNSA in the germline V gene. CDR3 region: CASSLRGLAEYEQYF. In nucleotides, the CDR3 is TGTGCCAGCAGCCTCAGAGGACTAGCGGAGTACGAGCAGTACTTC.

V and J are TRBV9 and TRBJ2-6; 8 bases line up with TRBD1. Trimming at V came to 4 bases and at J to 1 base, leaving 4 bases not matched to a gene. Per the germline V gene, CDR1 is SGDLS and CDR2 is YYNGEE. This CDR3 contains 16 residues. The CDR3 DNA is TGTGCCAGCAGCCGACGGGACAGGTCTGGGGCCAACGTCCTGACTTTC. Amino acids: CASSRRDRSGANVLTF. The whole variable domain, remainder taken from reference TRBV9 and TRBJ2-6, is DSGVTQTPKHLITATGQRVTLRCSPRSGDLSVYWYQQSLDQGLQFLIQYYNGEERAKGNILERFSAQQFPDLHSELNLSSLELGDSALYFCASSRRDRSGANVLTFGAGSRLTVL.

The rearrangement uses TRBV10-2 and TRBJ1-1; a weak D match, TRBD1 (6 bases). CDR1 WSHSY and CDR2 SAAADI come from the germline V gene. The germline V and J ends were trimmed by 4 bases and 6 bases, with 18 bases remaining between them. The CDR3 loop spans 15 amino acids. The CDR3 bases are TGCGCCAGCAGTGGGTGGGACACCTTGGACGCTGAAGCTTTCTTT. Protein product: CASSGWDTLDAEAFF.

This clonotype was seen ten or more times. The chain joins TRBV5-1 to TRBJ2-1; 8 nucleotides align to TRBD2. The CDR3 spans 17 residues. From germline, CDR1 is SGHRS and CDR2 YFSETQ. Losses at the gene ends were 4 bases for V and 0 bases for J; bases not matched to a gene: 9. The DNA of the CDR3 is TGCGCCAGCAGCCTTGGCCGGGGGGGGAACTCCTACAATGAGCAGTTCTTC. Its translation is CASSLGRGGNSYNEQFF.